Each of the 22 T cell receptor beta chains below was sequenced from the same sample in a study of blood T cell repertoires in COVID-19. Assay: immunoSEQ multiplex PCR; the TCRdb copy retains only in-frame clones and omits some. This sample has roughly 280,000 clones, with less than 90% found just once. The sequencing sample was made of peripheral blood. Every receptor here comes from a man aged 60 to 75 who had recovered from COVID-19.

This sequence joins TRBV3-1 (or the pseudogene TRBV3-2) and TRBJ2-1; perhaps TRBD2 as D (5 bases). The CDR3 length is 12 residues. V was trimmed by 4 bases and J by 7 bases, leaving 8 bases between them. Germline V CDR1 and CDR2: LGHDT, YNNKEL (reference sequence). CDR3 in amino acids: CASSRTLNEQFF. The DNA of the CDR3 is TGTGCCAGCAGCCGGACTCTTAATGAGCAGTTCTTC.

The chain employs TRBV5-4 and TRBJ2-5; 10 bases match TRBD1. V was clipped by 4 bases and J by 4 bases; unmatched bases: 13. Looked up from germline, CDR1 is SGHNT and CDR2 is YYREEE (reference sequence). The CDR3 is made up of 17 amino acids. Here the CDR3 reads CASSPTPGQGVTETQYF. CDR3 in DNA: TGTGCCAGCAGCCCCACGCCAGGACAGGGGGTTACAGAGACCCAGTACTTC.

The V call is TRBV5-1, the J call TRBJ2-3; 8 bases line up with TRBD1. The CDR3 is 15 amino acids. The germline CDR1 and CDR2 sequences are SGHRS and YFSETQ. After removal of 3 bases from V and 9 bases from J, the junction contained 12 bases not matched to a gene. The CDR3 region has the DNA TGCGCCAGCAGCTCGGGACAGGCTATAGGGGGGACGCAGTATTTT. Translating gives CASSSGQAIGGTQYF.

This rearrangement joins TRBV3-1 (or the pseudogene TRBV3-2) to TRBJ2-4; 7 bases map to TRBD1. This CDR3 is 14 amino acids long. V dropped 0 bases and J dropped 9; count of bases not matched to a gene: 5. CDR1 LGHDT and CDR2 YNNKEL come from the germline V gene (reference sequence). This chain's CDR3 is CASSQDVTGIIQYF. DNA for the CDR3: TGTGCCAGCAGCCAAGATGTGACAGGGATCATTCAGTACTTC.

V and J are TRBV11-2 and TRBJ1-6; D gene ambiguous. This CDR3 is built from 17 residues. The germline CDR1 and CDR2 sequences are SGHAT and FQNNGV. V lost 3 bases and J lost 0, with 12 bases in between. CDR3 coding DNA: TGTGCCAGCAGCTTGCGTTCTAGGAGCTCCTATAATTCACCCCTCCACTTT. This codes for CASSLRSRSSYNSPLHF.

The rearrangement joins TRBV7-9 to TRBJ2-2, with D perhaps matching TRBD1 (5 bases). With 5 bases removed from V and 1 base from J, the gap between germline ends came to 11 bases. This CDR3 comprises 15 residues. Germline loops: CDR1 SEHNR, CDR2 FQNEAQ (reference sequence). The CDR3 protein is CASSTGALNTGELFF. CDR3 sequence (DNA): TGTGCCAGCAGCACAGGAGCCCTGAACACCGGGGAGCTGTTTTTT.

In DNA form, the CDR3 reads TGTGCCAGTAGTATCTCTGGCGGATCCATCTCCTACGAGCAGTACTTC. Its protein is CASSISGGSISYEQYF. V is TRBV19 and J is TRBJ2-7; the D is unclear. The CDR3 sequence is 16 residues long. Trimming removed 3 bases from V and 0 bases from J, with 15 bases in between. Germline V lookup: CDR1 LNHDA, CDR2 SQIVND (reference sequence). Complete variable domain (other parts from reference TRBV19 and TRBJ2-7): DGGITQSPKYLFRKEGQNVTLSCEQNLNHDAMYWYRQDPGQGLRLIYYSQIVNDFQKGDIAEGYSVSREKKESFPLTVTSAQKNPTAFYLCASSISGGSISYEQYFGPGTRLTVT.

The chain has TRBV5-4 and TRBJ2-1; 10 bases line up with TRBD2. V gave up 4 bases and J gave up 7 bases; unmatched junction bases: 11. Germline V CDR1 and CDR2: SGHNT, YYREEE (reference sequence). The CDR3 is 16 amino acids. For the CDR3, the DNA is TGTGCCAGCAGCCCGCTTGTCCTAGCGGGAGTTAATGAGCAGTTCTTC. Protein sequence: CASSPLVLAGVNEQFF. The variable domain in full, completed from reference TRBV5-4 and TRBJ2-1, reads ETGVTQSPTHLIKTRGQQVTLRCSSQSGHNTVSWYQQALGQGPQFIFQYYREEENGRGNFPPRFSGLQFPNYSSELNVNALELDDSALYLCASSPLVLAGVNEQFFGPGTRLTVL.

CDR3 DNA: TGTGCCAGCAGCCCCTTGACGGGGGGGCTCCAAGAGACCCAGTACTTC. Protein: CASSPLTGGLQETQYF. V usage is TRBV7-2 and J usage is TRBJ2-5; the match to TRBD2 covers 8 bases. The V segment lost 5 bases and the J segment 1 base; nucleotides outside the gene matches: 9. Germline V CDR1 and CDR2: SGHTA, FQGNSA. CDR3 length: 16 residues.

The chain has TRBV2 and TRBJ2-1; TRBD2 might be the D (6 bases). Germline V gives CDR1 SNHLY, CDR2 FYNNEI. This CDR3 is built from 11 residues. V gave up 10 bases and J gave up 6 bases, with 10 bases separating them. This CDR3 is CATKTSNEQFF. The CDR3, as DNA: TGTGCCACCAAGACTAGCAATGAGCAGTTCTTC.

This clone was seen just once. The rearrangement links TRBV7-9 to TRBJ2-5; 10 bases fit TRBD2. V lost 3 bases, J lost 4 bases, and 8 bases stayed unmatched. This CDR3 is 16 amino acids long. From germline, CDR1 is SEHNR and CDR2 FQNEAQ (reference sequence). Written as DNA, the CDR3 is TGTGCCAGCAGCTTGCGCCTAGCGGGAGAGCCAGAGACCCAGTACTTC. Translation: CASSLRLAGEPETQYF.

This clone showed up just once. The rearrangement links TRBV15 to TRBJ2-7; D might be TRBD1 (7 bases). Trimming removed 1 base at V and 5 bases at J, with 12 bases between. The V gene's germline CDR1 is LNHNV and CDR2 YYDKDF (reference sequence). CDR3 length equals 14 residues. The CDR3 loop is CATSRGRGPNEQYF. CDR3 sequence (DNA): TGTGCCACCAGCAGAGGGAGGGGGCCCAACGAGCAGTACTTC.

This chain joins TRBV27 and TRBJ1-3, with 9 bases that match TRBD1. The CDR3 runs to 14 residues. Germline V gene data show CDR1 as MNHEY and CDR2 as SMNVEV (reference sequence). With 7 bases clipped from V and 3 bases from J, the junction kept 4 bases outside the gene matches. CDR3 nucleotide sequence: TGTGCCAGCATGAGACAGGGGGTTGGAAACACCATATATTTT. It yields the protein CASMRQGVGNTIYF.

This chain connects TRBV7-2 to TRBJ1-1; D remains ambiguous. The CDR3 spans 15 residues. Germline assignment: CDR1 SGHTA and CDR2 FQGNSA. V lost 5 bases and J 2 bases, leaving 15 bases between the germline ends. The CDR3 protein is CASSRPSAVNTEAFF. The CDR3 DNA follows: TGTGCCAGCAGCCGTCCCTCGGCGGTAAACACTGAAGCTTTCTTT. Combining the CDR3 with reference TRBV7-2 and TRBJ1-1 gives the whole variable domain GAGVSQSPSNKVTEKGKDVELRCDPISGHTALYWYRQSLGQGLEFLIYFQGNSAPDKSGLPSDRFSAERTGGSVSTLTIQRTQQEDSAVYLCASSRPSAVNTEAFFGQGTRLTVV.

The chain recombines TRBV4-2 with TRBJ2-7; the match to TRBD1 covers 7 bases. This CDR3 spans 12 amino acids. J gave up 4 bases and V 4 bases, and 1 base lay outside the gene matches. Germline V gene lookup returns CDR1 LGHNA and CDR2 YNFKEQ. In nucleotides, the CDR3 is TGTGCCAGCAGCCCGGACAGGTACGAGCAGTACTTC. Translation gives CASSPDRYEQYF.

The chain combines TRBV11-2 with TRBJ2-2, with TRBD1 identical over 10 bases. Germline V gives CDR1 SGHAT, CDR2 FQNNGV. The CDR3 runs 15 residues. With 5 bases clipped from V and 6 bases from J, the junction kept 6 bases outside the gene matches. Written as DNA, the CDR3 is TGTGCCAGCAGCCGGGGACAGGGGTACCCCGGGGAGCTGTTTTTT. This translates into CASSRGQGYPGELFF.

CDR3 in DNA: TGTGCCAGCAGTTTATCCGCTAGCGGGAGGAATGAGCAGTTCTTC. Translation: CASSLSASGRNEQFF. The rearrangement links TRBV27 to TRBJ2-1; TRBD2 matches 11 bases. Germline trimming cut 0 bases from V and 7 bases from J; bases unmatched to any gene: 2. The V gene's germline CDR1 is MNHEY and CDR2 SMNVEV (reference sequence). The CDR3 totals 15 residues.

The chain carries TRBV7-2 and TRBJ1-4; D is undetermined. The CDR3 sequence is 14 residues long. V lost 2 bases and J 8 bases, leaving 12 bases between the germline ends. CDR1 is SGHTA, CDR2 FQGNSA, per germline. The chain's CDR3 is CASSLRQRGEKLFF. The DNA for the CDR3 is TGTGCCAGCAGCTTAAGACAAAGAGGGGAAAAACTGTTTTTT.

The J gene is TRBJ1-2, the V gene TRBV28; TRBD1 is a possible D gene (6 bases). This CDR3 is built from 14 residues. V was shortened by 6 bases and J by 4 bases, with 15 bases between the two germline ends. Germline V lookup: CDR1 MDHEN, CDR2 SYDVKM. As DNA, the CDR3 is TGTGCCAGCAGATTGACCGGGACATCCTATGGCTACACCTTC. Encoded protein: CASRLTGTSYGYTF.

The chain is built from TRBV19 and TRBJ1-5; a weak D match, TRBD1 (5 bases). There are 15 residues in the CDR3. Germline CDR1 and CDR2: LNHDA and SQIVND (reference sequence). V lost 3 bases and J lost 1, with 10 bases in between. CDR3 residues: CASSMGPGSNQPQHF. The CDR3 DNA reads TGTGCCAGTAGTATGGGTCCAGGGAGCAATCAGCCCCAGCATTTT.

This chain joins TRBV19 and TRBJ2-7, with 7 bases that match TRBD1. Losses at the gene ends were 2 bases for V and 5 bases for J; bases not matched to a gene: 3. CDR3 length: 13 amino acids. Germline assignment: CDR1 LNHDA and CDR2 SQIVND (reference sequence). The CDR3: CASSIRQGDEQYF. DNA of the CDR3: TGTGCCAGTAGTATAAGACAGGGCGACGAGCAGTACTTC.

This clone was seen a single time. The rearrangement uses TRBV6-5 and TRBJ1-2, with 7 nucleotides matching TRBD1. The CDR3 totals 13 residues. V lost 7 bases to trimming and J lost 4 bases; unmatched junction nucleotides: 6. CDR1 and CDR2 from the germline V gene are MNHEY and SVGAGI. The CDR3 nucleotides are TGTGCCAGCAACGGTGGGACAGTCTATGGCTACACCTTC. Amino acids: CASNGGTVYGYTF.